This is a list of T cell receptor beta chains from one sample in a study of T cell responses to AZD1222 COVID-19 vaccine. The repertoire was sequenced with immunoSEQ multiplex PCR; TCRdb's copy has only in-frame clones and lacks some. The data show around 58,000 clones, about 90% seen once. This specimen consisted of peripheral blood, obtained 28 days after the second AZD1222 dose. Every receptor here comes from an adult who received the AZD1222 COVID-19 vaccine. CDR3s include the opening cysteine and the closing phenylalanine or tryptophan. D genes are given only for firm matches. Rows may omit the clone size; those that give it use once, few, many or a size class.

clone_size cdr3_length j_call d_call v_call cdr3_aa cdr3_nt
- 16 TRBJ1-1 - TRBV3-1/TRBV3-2 CASSQDSGQPNTEAFF TGTGCCAGCAGCCAAGATAGTGGGCAGCCGAACACTGAAGCTTTCTTT
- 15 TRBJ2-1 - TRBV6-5 CASSYTYGQYNEQFF TGTGCCAGCAGTTACACCTACGGACAGTACAATGAGCAGTTCTTC
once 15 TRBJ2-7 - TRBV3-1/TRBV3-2 CASSQERPGNYEQYF TGTGCCAGCAGCCAAGAACGGCCGGGGAACTACGAGCAGTACTTC
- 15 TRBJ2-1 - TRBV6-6 CASSYSAGELDEQFF TGTGCCAGCAGTTACTCGGCAGGGGAGTTAGATGAGCAGTTCTTC
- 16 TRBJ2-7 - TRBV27 CASSLFGTPSSYEQYF TGTGCCAGCAGCCTCTTTGGGACACCAAGCTCCTACGAGCAGTACTTC
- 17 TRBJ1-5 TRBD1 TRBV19 CASSIRRGQGVDQPQHF TGTGCCAGTAGTATCCGCCGGGGACAGGGTGTCGATCAGCCCCAGCATTTT
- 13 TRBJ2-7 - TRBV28 CASRLAGSYEQYF TGTGCCAGCAGACTGGCGGGATCCTACGAGCAGTACTTC
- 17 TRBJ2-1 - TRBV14 CASSHRRQGIYENEQFF TGTGCCAGCAGCCACAGGCGGCAGGGAATCTATGAAAATGAGCAGTTCTTC
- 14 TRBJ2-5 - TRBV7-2 CASSRNALQETQYF TGTGCCAGCAGCCGCAACGCCCTCCAAGAGACCCAGTACTTC
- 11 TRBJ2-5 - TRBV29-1 CSVEDGEAQYF TGCAGCGTTGAAGACGGAGAGGCCCAGTACTTC
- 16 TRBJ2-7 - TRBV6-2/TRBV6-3 CASSSRPGLQSYEQYF TGTGCCAGCAGTTCCAGGCCCGGACTCCAATCCTACGAGCAGTACTTC
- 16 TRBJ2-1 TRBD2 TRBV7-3 CASSRGGAGGYNEQFF TGTGCCAGCAGCCGAGGGGGCGCGGGAGGGTACAATGAGCAGTTCTTC
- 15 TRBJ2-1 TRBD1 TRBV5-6 CASSLVGTGDNEQFF TGTGCCAGCAGCTTGGTAGGCACAGGGGACAATGAGCAGTTCTTC
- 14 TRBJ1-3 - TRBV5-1 CASSLAGAGNTIYF TGCGCCAGCAGCTTGGCAGGGGCAGGAAACACCATATATTTT
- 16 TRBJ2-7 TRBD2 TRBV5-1 CASSLDPSGPSYEQYF TGCGCCAGCAGCTTGGATCCTAGCGGACCCTCCTACGAGCAGTACTTC
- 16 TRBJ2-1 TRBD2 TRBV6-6 CASSNTLASKGNEQFF TGTGCCAGCAGCAACACACTAGCGAGTAAAGGAAATGAGCAGTTCTTC
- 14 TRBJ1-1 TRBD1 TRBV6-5 CASSEDRANTEAFF TGTGCCAGCAGCGAGGACAGGGCGAACACTGAAGCTTTCTTT
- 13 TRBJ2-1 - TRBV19 CASSIGEYNEQFF TGTGCCAGTAGTATTGGCGAATACAATGAGCAGTTCTTC
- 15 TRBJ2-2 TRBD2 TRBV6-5 CASRTGGRVTGELFF TGTGCCAGCCGCACGGGGGGGAGGGTGACCGGGGAGCTGTTTTTT
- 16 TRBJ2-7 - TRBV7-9 CASSSPETGRSYEQYF TGTGCCAGCAGCTCCCCGGAGACTGGTAGATCCTACGAGCAGTACTTC
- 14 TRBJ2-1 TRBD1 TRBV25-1 CASSEYLPGTALFF TGTGCCAGCAGTGAATATCTCCCCGGGACAGCCCTTTTCTTC
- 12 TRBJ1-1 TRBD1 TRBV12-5 CASGIGQGMAFF TGTGCTAGTGGTATCGGACAGGGAATGGCTTTCTTT
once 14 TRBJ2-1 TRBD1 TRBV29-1 CSAQTGLGHNEQFF TGCAGCGCCCAGACAGGGCTCGGGCACAATGAGCAGTTCTTC
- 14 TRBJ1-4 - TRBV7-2 CASSRDATNEKLFF TGTGCCAGCAGCCGGGATGCAACTAATGAAAAACTGTTTTTT
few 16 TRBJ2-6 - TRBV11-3 CASGSGSGAGANVLTF TGTGCCAGCGGCTCCGGATCGGGAGCTGGGGCCAACGTCCTGACTTTC
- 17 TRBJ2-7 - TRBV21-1 CASSSPHRTSGRNEQYF TGTGCCAGCAGCAGCCCCCATCGGACTAGCGGGAGGAACGAGCAGTACTTC
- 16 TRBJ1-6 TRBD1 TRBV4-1 CASSPWTGADNSPLHF TGCGCCAGCAGCCCTTGGACAGGGGCAGATAATTCACCCCTCCACTTT
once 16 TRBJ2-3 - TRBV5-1 CASSLATGRITDTQYF TGCGCCAGCAGCTTGGCAACCGGGAGAATCACAGATACGCAGTATTTT
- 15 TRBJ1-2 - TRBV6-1 CASSTRQDLNYGYTF TGTGCCAGCAGTACTCGACAGGATCTCAACTATGGCTACACCTTC
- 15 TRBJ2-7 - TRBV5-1 CASSFHRATNYEQYF TGCGCCAGCAGCTTCCACCGGGCCACTAACTACGAGCAGTACTTC
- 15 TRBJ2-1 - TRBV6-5 CASRGGRPPYNEQFF TGTGCCAGCAGGGGAGGACGGCCCCCCTACAATGAGCAGTTCTTC
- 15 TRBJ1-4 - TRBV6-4 CASTLGLSAEGKLFF TGTGCCAGCACTCTCGGACTCTCCGCGGAAGGAAAACTGTTTTTT
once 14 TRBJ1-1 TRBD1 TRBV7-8 CASSRGQGNTEAFF TGTGCCAGCAGCAGAGGACAGGGCAACACTGAAGCTTTCTTT
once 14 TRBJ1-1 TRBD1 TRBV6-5 CASSYSRGLTEAFF TGTGCCAGCAGTTACTCCAGGGGGCTCACTGAAGCTTTCTTT
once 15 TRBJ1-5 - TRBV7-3 CASSPLDPLNQPQHF TGTGCCAGCAGCCCCTTAGACCCACTCAATCAGCCCCAGCATTTT
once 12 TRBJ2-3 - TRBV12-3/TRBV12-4 CASSPQKNTQYF TGTGCCAGCAGTCCTCAGAAGAATACGCAGTATTTT
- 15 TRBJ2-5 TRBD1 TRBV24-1 CATSDPGTGRETQYF TGTGCCACCAGTGATCCTGGGACAGGGCGGGAGACCCAGTACTTC
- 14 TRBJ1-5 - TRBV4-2 CASSQDRGNQPQHF TGTGCCAGCAGCCAAGATCGGGGGAATCAGCCCCAGCATTTT
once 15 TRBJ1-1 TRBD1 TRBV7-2 CASSLGTTGGTEAFF TGTGCCAGCAGCTTAGGAACCACAGGGGGCACTGAAGCTTTCTTT
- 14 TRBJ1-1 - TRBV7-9 CASSLQGLSTEAFF TGTGCCAGCAGCTTACAGGGGTTAAGCACTGAAGCTTTCTTT
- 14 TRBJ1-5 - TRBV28 CASSQQQGSEPQHF TGTGCCAGCAGTCAACAACAGGGTAGTGAGCCCCAGCATTTT
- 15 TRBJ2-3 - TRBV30 CAWKGGSAPTDTQYF TGTGCCTGGAAGGGGGGGTCCGCCCCCACAGATACGCAGTATTTT
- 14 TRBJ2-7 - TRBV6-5 CASSYRRGDYEQYF TGTGCCAGCAGTTACCGGAGGGGCGACTACGAGCAGTACTTC
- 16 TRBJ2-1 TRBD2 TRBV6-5 CASSSPGLAGTNEQFF TGTGCCAGCAGTTCACCGGGACTAGCGGGTACCAATGAGCAGTTCTTC
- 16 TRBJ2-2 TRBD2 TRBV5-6 CASTPPAGGPTGELFF TGTGCCAGCACCCCCCCAGCGGGAGGGCCGACCGGGGAGCTGTTTTTT
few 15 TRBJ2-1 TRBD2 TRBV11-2 CASSGGLAGGNEQFF TGTGCCAGCAGCGGGGGACTAGCGGGAGGCAATGAGCAGTTCTTC
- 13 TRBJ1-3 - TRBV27 CASSTGYRNTIYF TGTGCCAGCAGTACAGGGTACAGAAACACCATATATTTT
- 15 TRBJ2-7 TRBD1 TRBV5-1 CASSPSGQGYYEQYF TGCGCCAGCAGTCCCTCGGGACAGGGTTATTACGAGCAGTACTTC
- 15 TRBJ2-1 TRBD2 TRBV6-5 CASSRTSGTGNEQFF TGTGCCAGCAGCAGGACTAGCGGGACTGGCAATGAGCAGTTCTTC
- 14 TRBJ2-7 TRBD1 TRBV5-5 CASSWDRGSYEQYF TGTGCCAGCAGCTGGGACAGGGGATCCTACGAGCAGTACTTC
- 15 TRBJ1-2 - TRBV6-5 CASSYSIEQGYGYTF TGTGCCAGCAGTTACTCGATAGAACAGGGCTATGGCTACACCTTC